This section outlines one T cell receptor beta chain sequence together with its context. What it recognizes is unknown. The sample is drawn from a study of OX40 agonist ivuxolimab in advanced cancers. About the study: At doses from 0.01 to 10 mg/kg, patients were given intravenous ivuxolimab every 2 weeks. Patients were under 90% male with ages about 23 to 79, mean 60. Whole-study results and caveats: Some patients without response likewise showed low normalized clonal expansion. Undetermined was the antigen specificity of the expanded peripheral T cells.

The CDR3 contains 17 residues. Trimming cost V 2 bases and J 2 bases, with 18 bases left between them. Looked up from germline, CDR1 is KGHSY and CDR2 is FQNENV. Profiling relied on immunoSEQ multiplex PCR, and the TCRdb table lists in-frame clones only, not all of them. The sample comprises more than 45,000 clones, roughly 84% of which are singletons, and over 4% rests with the top ten. The chain employs TRBV16 and TRBJ2-5, with D possibly called TRBD1 or TRBD2 (5 bases each). The sample was CD4+ or CD8+ T cells sorted from blood, taken in a trial of the OX40 agonist ivuxolimab. The source of this sequence is an adult with an advanced solid tumor such as melanoma, head and neck, liver or kidney cancer. The CDR3 DNA sequence: TGTGCCAGCAGCCAAGGGCTGGCAGGGCAGCGGCAAGAGACCCAGTACTTC. It translates to CASSQGLAGQRQETQYF.